One and the same sample provided the 23 T cell receptor beta chains below, sequenced in a study of cytomegalovirus exposure and HLA in healthy donors (dated by TCRdb to 2016 to 2017). Receptor libraries were prepared by the immunoSEQ multiplex PCR assay. A mixture of 60 forward primers for TCR Vbeta segments and 13 reverse primers for TCR Jbeta segments was used in the multiplex PCR. Not all clones reach the TCRdb copy of this immuneACCESS table, which keeps in-frame sequences only. Checked studies attribute under half of the gap to unresolved V genes and leave the rest unexplained. The table for this sample lists about 120,000 clones; about four fifths of them were counted only once. The leading ten clones occupy 4% to 5.5% of the sample. The sample comprised PBMCs. The receptors originated from a man in his thirties or forties in good health and CMV-seropositive.

V usage is TRBV10-3 and J usage is TRBJ1-2; 7 bases map to TRBD1. This CDR3 has 16 residues. J lost 4 bases, V lost 4 bases, and 12 bases had no gene match. Germline V lookup: CDR1 ENHRY, CDR2 SYGVKD. CDR3 sequence reads: CAISATGSRIGYGYTF. In DNA form, the CDR3 reads TGTGCCATCAGTGCGACAGGGTCCAGGATTGGCTATGGCTACACCTTC.

In DNA, the CDR3 is TGCGCCAGCAGCTTGGGGATGGGACAGGGGGGGGCCGAGCAGTACTTC. Encoded protein: CASSLGMGQGGAEQYF. V gene TRBV5-1 combines with J gene TRBJ2-7; TRBD1 aligns across 11 bases. The CDR3 contains 16 residues. Per germline, CDR1 SGHRS and CDR2 YFSETQ. Trimming took 0 bases from V and 6 from J; bases not matched to a gene: 8. The full variable domain, its missing parts supplied by reference TRBV5-1 and TRBJ2-7, is KAGVTQTPRYLIKTRGQQVTLSCSPISGHRSVSWYQQTPGQGLQFLFEYFSETQRNKGNFPGRFSGRQFSNSRSEMNVSTLELGDSALYLCASSLGMGQGGAEQYFGPGTRLTVT.

About this clone: One end of the junction is discordant with germline, which a read error may explain. This chain links TRBV5-1 with TRBJ1-2, with D unresolved. Germline loops: CDR1 SGHRS, CDR2 YFSETQ. There are 14 residues in the CDR3. The chain's CDR3 is CASGLETPSYGYTF. Written as DNA, the CDR3 is TGCGCCAGCGGCTTGGAGACTCCGTCCTATGGCTACACCTTC.

This clone showed up just once. This chain links TRBV5-4 with TRBJ2-7; D might be TRBD2 (7 bases). CDR3 length: 19 amino acids. Trimming pared 0 bases from V and 7 bases from J, leaving 29 bases between. Germline V lookup: CDR1 SGHNT, CDR2 YYREEE (reference sequence). CDR3 nucleotides: TGTGCCAGCAGCTTGGGCCCACAGGGACGGGACTACAAAGCCTGGGAGCAGTACTTC. It yields the protein CASSLGPQGRDYKAWEQYF.

This sequence joins TRBV4-3 and TRBJ1-2; D is uncertain. The length of the CDR3 is 15 residues. Trimming took 0 bases from V and 4 from J, leaving 12 bases between them. Germline-derived CDR1 and CDR2 are LGHNA and YSLEER. The CDR3 loop is CASSQDGGVGYGYTF. Written as DNA, the CDR3 is TGCGCCAGCAGCCAAGATGGCGGGGTAGGCTATGGCTACACCTTC.

This clone was seen just once. Its ends do not fully match the called genes, so a read error is possible. Here the CDR3 DNA reads TGTGCCAGCAGTCCCGGCCCCCGGCTAGCCAAAAACAGTCAGTACTTC. It translates to CASSPGPRLAKNSQYF. V usage is TRBV28 and J usage is TRBJ2-4; D possibly corresponds to TRBD2 (5 bases). The germline V gene has CDR1 MDHEN and CDR2 SYDVKM. There are 16 residues in the CDR3.

The genes are TRBV14 and TRBJ2-5; TRBD2 matches at 8 bases. This CDR3 contains 19 residues. Unmatched junction bases numbered 18, after V lost 1 base and J lost 5 bases. The germline CDR1 and CDR2 sequences are SGHDN and FVKESK. The CDR3 is CASSQGSSGGGGTWETQYF. The DNA for the CDR3 is TGTGCCAGCAGCCAAGGATCCAGCGGGGGAGGTGGTACTTGGGAGACCCAGTACTTC.

The V call is TRBV7-2, the J call TRBJ1-1; D possibly corresponds to TRBD1 (5 bases). V lost 8 bases and J lost 5, with 18 bases in between. Germline V gives CDR1 SGHTA, CDR2 FQGNSA. The CDR3 sequence is 14 residues long. As DNA, the CDR3 is TGTGCCAGCGAAATCGGGGGGAAGTATACTGAAGCTTTCTTT. Protein product: CASEIGGKYTEAFF.

There are a few counts of this clone. The chain employs TRBV30 and TRBJ1-1; 9 bases agree with TRBD1. The CDR3 is made up of 14 amino acids. From germline, CDR1 is GTSNPN and CDR2 SVGIG (reference sequence). Trimming took 3 bases from V and 5 from J; bases not matched to a gene: 7. The CDR3 is CAWSSGTGWTEAFF. The CDR3 DNA sequence: TGTGCCTGGAGCTCCGGGACAGGGTGGACTGAAGCTTTCTTT.

This clone has a handful of counts. The chain employs TRBV4-3 and TRBJ1-2; TRBD1 might be the D (5 bases). The CDR3 contains 14 residues. Germline V lookup: CDR1 LGHNA, CDR2 YSLEER. V was clipped by 3 bases and J by 3 bases, with 11 bases between them. CDR3 sequence (DNA): TGCGCCAGCAGCCATGGACAAGTTCACTATGGCTACACCTTC. Protein: CASSHGQVHYGYTF.

The chain couples TRBV13 to TRBJ1-2; a weak D match, TRBD1 (6 bases). The CDR3 runs 14 residues. Germline V gene data show CDR1 as PRHDT and CDR2 as FYEKMQ (reference sequence). Trimming took 1 base from V and 2 from J, leaving 8 bases between them. The CDR3 reads CASSLVGTNYGYTF. CDR3 sequence (DNA): TGTGCCAGCAGCTTAGTAGGGACAAACTATGGCTACACCTTC.

J is TRBJ1-4 and V is TRBV6-4; a weak D match, TRBD1 (6 bases). V was clipped by 5 bases and J by 7 bases, with 20 bases between them. This CDR3 contains 16 residues. Germline CDR1 MRHNA, CDR2 SNTAGT. This CDR3 reads CASSTGQGPVGEKLFF. As DNA, the CDR3 is TGTGCCAGCAGTACGGGACAAGGCCCAGTTGGTGAAAAACTGTTTTTT.

J is TRBJ2-3 and V is TRBV2, with 11 bases fitting TRBD2. V trimming: 9 bases; J trimming: 15 bases; junction bases outside the gene matches: 17. This CDR3 comprises 14 residues. Germline V CDR1 and CDR2: SNHLY, FYNNEI. The CDR3 loop is CARGPTSGGHMLYF. Here the CDR3 DNA reads TGTGCCAGGGGACCAACTAGCGGGGGACATATGTTATATTTT.

There are a few counts of this clone. CDR3 amino acids: CASSSRDFYGYTF. CDR3 DNA: TGTGCCAGCAGCTCGAGAGACTTCTATGGCTACACCTTC. The chain employs TRBV11-2 and TRBJ1-2; D gene unclear. The CDR3 contains 13 residues. V lost 4 bases and J 4 bases, leaving 10 bases between the germline ends. CDR1 is SGHAT, CDR2 FQNNGV, per germline.

The chain has TRBV30 and TRBJ1-1, with D tentatively TRBD1 (6 bases). The CDR3 contains 15 residues. V was shortened by 3 bases and J by 0 bases, with 14 bases between the two germline ends. Germline lookup yields CDR1 GTSNPN and CDR2 SVGIG (reference sequence). CDR3 in amino acids: CAWRWGQNMNTEAFF. CDR3 bases: TGTGCCTGGAGGTGGGGACAAAACATGAACACTGAAGCTTTCTTT.

This clone was counted once. The chain employs TRBV4-1 and TRBJ2-3; TRBD2 matches 8 bases. The J segment lost 6 bases and the V segment lost 1 base, leaving 9 bases of the junction unmatched. The germline V gene encodes CDR1 MGHRA and CDR2 YSYEKL. CDR3 length: 16 amino acids. The CDR3 nucleotides are TGCGCCAGCAGCCAAGCCGTGCGGGGGGTACGGGATACGCAGTATTTT. Protein: CASSQAVRGVRDTQYF.

The chain carries TRBV30 and TRBJ1-2, with 7 positions matching TRBD1. Germline CDR1 and CDR2: GTSNPN and SVGIG (reference sequence). This CDR3 has 15 residues. Trimming took 0 bases from V and 4 from J; bases not matched to a gene: 8. CDR3 sequence (DNA): TGTGCCTGGAGTGTATCCGCAGGGGGGATCTATGGCTACACCTTC. This encodes CAWSVSAGGIYGYTF. The full variable domain, completed using reference TRBV30 and TRBJ1-2, is SQTIHQWPATLVQPVGSPLSLECTVEGTSNPNLYWYRQAAGRGLQLLFYSVGIGQISSEVPQNLSASRPQDRQFILSSKKLLLSDSGFYLCAWSVSAGGIYGYTFGSGTRLTVV.

This clone was seen a handful of times. V and J are TRBV5-1 and TRBJ1-1; 8 bases fit TRBD1. From germline, CDR1 is SGHRS and CDR2 YFSETQ. The CDR3 is 14 amino acids. J gave up 5 bases and V 4 bases, and 7 bases lay outside the gene matches. The CDR3 region has the DNA TGCGCCAGCAGCGTCCAGGGGGCGCGGACTGAAGCTTTCTTT. Translating it yields CASSVQGARTEAFF.

On this clone itself: The final CDR3 position lacks the conserved phenylalanine or tryptophan, pointing to a likely read error. This chain uses TRBV5-4 with TRBJ1-2; 7 nucleotides match TRBD1. Losses at the gene ends were 4 bases for V and 4 bases for J; bases not matched to a gene: 4. CDR3 length equals 13 residues. Germline assignment: CDR1 SGHNT and CDR2 YYREEE (reference sequence). CDR3 residues: CASSPGTAYGYTL. The CDR3 nucleotides read TGTGCCAGCAGCCCGGGGACAGCCTATGGCTACACCCTC.

The chain employs TRBV5-6 and TRBJ2-3; D may be TRBD1 (5 bases). This CDR3 is built from 15 residues. The V and J ends lost 0 bases and 0 bases respectively, with 8 bases between them. The germline V gene has CDR1 SGHDT and CDR2 YYEEEE. CDR3 bases: TGTGCCAGCAGCTTGGCTGCAGGGAGCACAGATACGCAGTATTTT. Translated: CASSLAAGSTDTQYF.

The rearrangement uses TRBV28 and TRBJ2-5, with a weak D call TRBD2 (5 bases). Germline lookup yields CDR1 MDHEN and CDR2 SYDVKM. CDR3 size: 14 residues. Trimming cost V 2 bases and J 9 bases, with 16 bases left between them. In nucleotides, the CDR3 is TGTGCCAGCAGTTTACCCCTGACCTCCGGGGCCCAGTACTTC. As protein: CASSLPLTSGAQYF.

The chain has TRBV7-9 and TRBJ2-5; D gene uncertain. The assigned J gene may be wrong: the sequence end matches TRBJ2-7 better. CDR3 length: 12 residues. CDR1 SEHNR and CDR2 FQNEAQ come from the germline V gene (reference sequence). In nucleotides, the CDR3 is TGTGCCAGCAGCTTAGAGTCCTACGAGCAGTACTTC. Its translation: CASSLESYEQYF.

The J gene is TRBJ2-7, the V gene TRBV29-1; 7 nucleotides agree with TRBD1. Germline V gene sequence: CDR1 SQVTM, CDR2 ANQGSEA. The CDR3 runs to 13 residues. V lost 6 bases, J lost 2 bases, and 7 bases stayed unmatched. Written as DNA, the CDR3 is TGCAGCGTCCACGACAGGGATACCTACGAGCAGTACTTC. As protein: CSVHDRDTYEQYF.